These 25 T cell receptor beta chains originate from one sample sequenced in a study of human T cells and chemical hapten exposure. Time point: patch test 2, 6 weeks after DPC sensitization. Treatment meaning: therapeutic diphenylcyclopropenone sensitization with weekly scalp DPC. TCRdb ran MiXCR on the RACE reads and lists one entry per CDR3 protein. The profile shows 84,000 or so distinct CDR3 sequences, 10% to 13% of them singletons. Sequencing was performed on whole blood, taken in connection with sensitization to the hapten diphenylcyclopropenone (DPC). These TCRs come from a woman younger than 45 with alopecia areata. Some clones in this sample may be carry-over from other donors' samples.

This clonotype was counted between two and nine times. This rearrangement joins TRBV2 to TRBJ1-2; D gene ambiguous. V shed 4 bases and J shed 2 bases, with 11 bases lying between them. The CDR3 contains 14 residues. The germline V gene encodes CDR1 SNHLY and CDR2 FYNNEI. The chain's CDR3 is CASSVSRGNYGYTF. As DNA, the CDR3 is TGTGCCAGCAGTGTTTCGCGGGGAAACTATGGCTACACCTTC.

There are many counts of this clonotype. The rearrangement links TRBV6-9 to TRBJ1-1; possible D gene TRBD1, 6 bases. Germline-derived CDR1 and CDR2 are MNHGY and SVAAGI. The CDR3 consists of 13 residues. Trimming pared 7 bases from V and 5 bases from J, leaving 14 bases between. The CDR3 DNA sequence: TGTGCCAGCACCAGGACAGAGGGAACTGAAGCTTTCTTT. Translating it yields CASTRTEGTEAFF.

This clonotype was seen many times. The V call is TRBV29-1, the J call TRBJ1-1; D perhaps matches TRBD1 (5 bases). CDR1 SQVTM and CDR2 ANQGSEA come from the germline V gene. V shed 5 bases and J shed 0 bases, with 16 bases lying between them. The CDR3 loop spans 15 amino acids. The CDR3 here is CSVSQVLSLNTEAFF. The CDR3 DNA follows: TGCAGCGTTTCACAGGTTCTTTCATTGAACACTGAAGCTTTCTTT.

V and J are TRBV28 and TRBJ2-1; 8 bases align to TRBD2. After removal of 4 bases from V and 4 bases from J, the junction contained 6 bases not matched to a gene. Germline CDR1 reads MDHEN; CDR2 reads SYDVKM. This CDR3 has 15 amino acids. This CDR3 reads CASSSYGRGYNEQFF. Written as DNA, the CDR3 is TGTGCCAGCAGTTCTTACGGGAGGGGTTACAATGAGCAGTTCTTC.

This clonotype was seen repeatedly, ten times or more. The chain carries TRBV19 and TRBJ2-2; 8 bases line up with TRBD2. This CDR3 region has 13 residues. Per germline, CDR1 LNHDA and CDR2 SQIVND (reference sequence). With 8 bases clipped from V and 4 bases from J, the junction kept 3 bases outside the gene matches. The CDR3 reads CASSRGGTGELFF. CDR3 nucleotides: TGTGCCAGTTCCCGGGGGGGCACCGGGGAGCTGTTTTTT.

The rearrangement joins TRBV28 to TRBJ1-6; D remains ambiguous. Trimming removed 9 bases at V and 7 bases at J, with 4 bases between. CDR3 length: 10 residues. Germline assignment: CDR1 MDHEN and CDR2 SYDVKM. CDR3 DNA sequence: TGTGCCAGAAGGAATTCACCCCTCCACTTT. Translated, it gives CARRNSPLHF.

The rearrangement links TRBV5-1 to TRBJ2-5; the D gene is possibly TRBD1 (6 bases). This CDR3 spans 15 amino acids. Per the germline V gene, CDR1 is SGHRS and CDR2 is YFSETQ. V lost 2 bases and J lost 0, with 11 bases in between. CDR3 loop: CASSFYDRHQETQYF. CDR3 in DNA: TGCGCCAGCAGCTTTTATGACAGGCACCAAGAGACCCAGTACTTC.

This clonotype was detected a few times. The V gene is TRBV5-1, the J gene TRBJ2-3; D gene ambiguous. CDR3 length equals 15 residues. V lost 4 bases, J lost 1 base, and 13 bases lay in between. Germline CDR1 SGHRS, CDR2 YFSETQ. CDR3 residues: CASSPAGRGTDTQYF. The CDR3 region has the DNA TGCGCCAGCAGCCCGGCCGGCCGGGGCACAGATACGCAGTATTTT.

This clonotype was observed a few times. The rearrangement joins TRBV28 to TRBJ1-1; no reliable D call. The germline V gene encodes CDR1 MDHEN and CDR2 SYDVKM. There are 13 residues in the CDR3. V was pared by 7 bases and J by 0 bases, with 9 bases between. CDR3 sequence: CASKVGVNTEAFF. CDR3 DNA: TGTGCCAGCAAAGTTGGGGTGAACACTGAAGCTTTCTTT.

This clonotype occurred many times. This chain connects TRBV29-1 to TRBJ2-5; D perhaps matches TRBD1 (6 bases). This CDR3 region has 14 residues. V lost 5 bases to trimming and J lost 4 bases, with 17 bases between them. Germline assignment: CDR1 SQVTM and CDR2 ANQGSEA. As DNA, the CDR3 is TGCAGCGTTCCGGACAGCCTGCTTGGAGAGACCCAGTACTTC. Encoded protein: CSVPDSLLGETQYF.

This clonotype was counted many times. The J gene is TRBJ1-2, the V gene TRBV6-2 or TRBV6-3; D unclear. CDR3 length equals 12 residues. CDR1 is MNHEY, CDR2 SVGEGT, per germline. Trimming pared 2 bases from V and 8 bases from J, leaving 9 bases between. Here the CDR3 reads CASSYVAWGYTF. The CDR3, as DNA: TGTGCCAGCAGTTACGTGGCCTGGGGCTACACCTTC.

This clonotype has only a few counts. The rearrangement links TRBV13 to TRBJ2-3; 10 bases agree with TRBD2. Germline assignment: CDR1 PRHDT and CDR2 FYEKMQ (reference sequence). J was trimmed by 2 bases and V by 3 bases; bases with no gene match: 8. CDR3 length equals 17 residues. CDR3 sequence reads: CASSFGGLADLTDTQYF. The CDR3 bases are TGTGCCAGCAGCTTCGGTGGACTAGCGGACCTCACAGATACGCAGTATTTT.

This clonotype was seen only a few times. Compared with germline, one end of the junction differs, possibly owing to a read error. The gene calls are TRBV28 and TRBJ1-1; D is undetermined. CDR1 and CDR2 from the germline V gene are MDHEN and SYDVKM. The CDR3 is 13 amino acids. CDR3 DNA sequence: TGTGCCAGCAGTTCCCCCGTGAAGACTGAAGCTTTCTTT. Encoded protein: CASSSPVKTEAFF.

This clonotype appeared many times. The J gene is TRBJ2-2, the V gene TRBV9, with 8 bases that match TRBD2. CDR1 and CDR2 from the germline V gene are SGDLS and YYNGEE. The CDR3 is 16 amino acids. V lost 4 bases and J lost 5; bases outside the gene matches: 10. The CDR3 protein is CASSRLVIAGTGELFF. DNA for the CDR3: TGTGCCAGCAGCCGTCTTGTGATAGCGGGGACCGGGGAGCTGTTTTTT.

Ten or more counts support this clonotype. V is TRBV14 and J is TRBJ1-1; D uncertain. Germline loops: CDR1 SGHDN, CDR2 FVKESK. The CDR3 totals 14 residues. V shed 7 bases and J shed 4 bases, with 16 bases lying between them. The CDR3 is CASTPHGRFTEAFF. The CDR3 DNA sequence: TGTGCCAGCACCCCTCACGGCAGATTCACTGAAGCTTTCTTT.

This chain uses TRBV28 with TRBJ2-7; D not resolved. Germline assignment: CDR1 MDHEN and CDR2 SYDVKM. Trimming left V 6 bases short and J 6 bases short, with 9 bases between. The CDR3 is 11 amino acids. The CDR3 coding sequence is TGTGCCAGCAGCCTAAGGCTCGAGCAGTACTTC. Translating gives CASSLRLEQYF.

This clonotype has more than one count but fewer than ten. The DNA of the CDR3 is TGTGCCAGCAGTTTGTTGGGACTACTTTCTTCTGATACGCAGTATTTT. This gives the protein CASSLLGLLSSDTQYF. The chain is built from TRBV28 and TRBJ2-3, with TRBD2 matching over 7 bases. Germline loops: CDR1 MDHEN, CDR2 SYDVKM. The CDR3 totals 16 residues. The junction had 12 bases not matched to a gene; V was cut back by 3 bases and J by 6 bases. Full variable domain (remainder filled in from reference TRBV28 and TRBJ2-3): DVKVTQSSRYLVKRTGEKVFLECVQDMDHENMFWYRQDPGLGLRLIYFSYDVKMKEKGDIPEGYSVSREKKERFSLILESASTNQTSMYLCASSLLGLLSSDTQYFGPGTRLTVL.

This clonotype has a count of ten or more. The rearrangement uses TRBV11-3 and TRBJ2-7, with 10 bases that match TRBD1. V gave up 0 bases and J gave up 6 bases; unmatched junction bases: 11. CDR3 length: 17 residues. CDR1 is SGHNT and CDR2 is YENEEA in the germline V gene. In DNA, the CDR3 is TGTGCCAGCAGCTTAGATATGGGGACAGGGGTGACCAGCGAGCAGTACTTC. It encodes CASSLDMGTGVTSEQYF. The entire variable domain, with the rest obtained from reference TRBV11-3 and TRBJ2-7, is as follows: EAGVVQSPRYKIIEKKQPVAFWCNPISGHNTLYWYLQNLGQGPELLIRYENEEAVDDSQLPKDRFSAERLKGVDSTLKIQPAELGDSAVYLCASSLDMGTGVTSEQYFGPGTRLTVT.

This clonotype was detected many times. The chain links TRBV28 to TRBJ1-2; D is unresolved. Trimming cost V 3 bases and J 1 base, with 3 bases left between them. The CDR3 has 12 amino acids. Germline V lookup: CDR1 MDHEN, CDR2 SYDVKM. In DNA, the CDR3 is TGTGCCAGCAGTTTCTATAACTATGGCTACACCTTC. Translated, it gives CASSFYNYGYTF.

This clonotype was counted many times. The gene calls are TRBV18 and TRBJ1-2, with D unresolved. V was pared by 1 base and J by 0 bases, with 9 bases between. The CDR3 sequence is 15 residues long. Germline V gene data show CDR1 as KGHSH and CDR2 as LQKENI. CDR3 loop: CASSPQEIPNYGYTF. In DNA form, the CDR3 reads TGTGCCAGCTCACCACAGGAGATACCTAACTATGGCTACACCTTC. The complete variable domain, with remaining parts taken from reference TRBV18 and TRBJ1-2, reads NAGVMQNPRHLVRRRGQEARLRCSPMKGHSHVYWYRQLPEEGLKFMVYLQKENIIDESGMPKERFSAEFPKEGPSILRIQQVVRGDSAAYFCASSPQEIPNYGYTFGSGTRLTVV.

The sample holds many counts of this clonotype. The gene calls are TRBV19 and TRBJ1-3; D ambiguous. The V gene's germline CDR1 is LNHDA and CDR2 SQIVND (reference sequence). The CDR3 loop spans 15 amino acids. Between the trimmed V and J ends, which lost 7 bases and 0 bases, there was a span of 13 bases. The CDR3 is CASKVSGPSGNTIYF. CDR3 bases: TGTGCCAGTAAAGTGAGTGGACCCTCTGGAAACACCATATATTTT.

The rearrangement links TRBV7-2 to TRBJ1-1, with 9 bases identical to TRBD1. CDR3 length equals 14 residues. The germline gives CDR1 SGHTA, CDR2 FQGNSA. After removal of 1 base from V and 11 bases from J, the junction contained 8 bases not matched to a gene. CDR3 in DNA: TGTGCCAGCAGCTTAGGCGAAACAGGGGGCGAGGCTTTCTTT. Its translation is CASSLGETGGEAFF.

This clonotype was counted at least ten times. The genes are TRBV30 and TRBJ1-2; D not certain. V lost 5 bases, J lost 0 bases, and 7 bases lay in between. Germline V lookup: CDR1 GTSNPN, CDR2 SVGIG (reference sequence). This CDR3 has 12 residues. CDR3 nucleotide sequence: TGTGCCTGGGACACCGCTAACTATGGCTACACCTTC. Its translation: CAWDTANYGYTF. The entire variable domain, with the rest obtained from reference TRBV30 and TRBJ1-2, is as follows: SQTIHQWPATLVQPVGSPLSLECTVEGTSNPNLYWYRQAAGRGLQLLFYSVGIGQISSEVPQNLSASRPQDRQFILSSKKLLLSDSGFYLCAWDTANYGYTFGSGTRLTVV.

Details on this clonotype: A much larger clone is a single base away; this may be a read error. The rearrangement links TRBV6-2 or TRBV6-3 to TRBJ1-2; D is ambiguous. Germline V CDR1 and CDR2: MNHEY, SVGEGT. The CDR3 runs to 12 residues. V was cut by 5 bases and J by 5 bases, with 9 bases left in between. The CDR3 region has the DNA TGTGCCAGCAGTAACCAGGCGTATGGCTACACCTTC. Encoded protein: CASSNQAYGYTF.

J is TRBJ2-7 and V is TRBV27; D gene uncertain. Germline V gives CDR1 MNHEY, CDR2 SMNVEV (reference sequence). V was pared by 5 bases and J by 2 bases, with 16 bases between. The CDR3 has 15 amino acids. CDR3 sequence (DNA): TGTGCCAGCAGTCCCTATCCGGCTAGGGCCTACGAGCAGTACTTC. Translation: CASSPYPARAYEQYF.